This passage covers 23 T cell receptor beta chains from one sample sequenced in a study of cytomegalovirus exposure and HLA in healthy donors. Primers included in the PCR were 60 Vbeta and 13 Jbeta primers. Sequenced by immunoSEQ multiplex PCR; TCRdb stores in-frame clones only, minus some. Here the sample spans about 210,000 clones, about 76% being singletons. The sequenced sample consisted of PBMCs. These receptors were taken from a male donor in good health and CMV-seropositive.

This clone was detected only once. The V and J genes are TRBV6-5 and TRBJ2-5; TRBD1 agrees at 8 bases. CDR1 and CDR2 from the germline V gene are MNHEY and SVGAGI. The CDR3 consists of 15 residues. Trimming cost V 2 bases and J 2 bases; bases outside gene matches: 4. The CDR3 sequence is CASSYRDRGQETQYF. The DNA for the CDR3 is TGTGCCAGCAGTTACCGTGACAGGGGACAAGAGACCCAGTACTTC.

This chain links TRBV11-2 with TRBJ1-2; TRBD1 aligns across 12 bases. Unmatched junction bases numbered 6, after V lost 5 bases and J lost 5 bases. The CDR3 is 15 residues long. Germline CDR1 and CDR2: SGHAT and FQNNGV. CDR3 coding DNA: TGTGCCAGCAGCCCTGGGACAGGGGGCTTATATGGCTACACCTTC. Protein: CASSPGTGGLYGYTF.

DNA for the CDR3: TGTGCCAGCAGTTTATTACAGGGCCCCCATGGCTACACCTTC. Translation: CASSLLQGPHGYTF. The gene calls are TRBV28 and TRBJ1-2; D perhaps matches TRBD1 (6 bases). Per germline, CDR1 MDHEN and CDR2 SYDVKM. The V end was cut by 1 base, the J end by 6 bases, with 12 bases between. The CDR3 extends over 14 amino acids.

V usage is TRBV18 and J usage is TRBJ1-2; D is ambiguous. The CDR3 spans 14 residues. From germline, CDR1 is KGHSH and CDR2 LQKENI. Between the trimmed V and J ends, which lost 1 base and 2 bases, there was a span of 8 bases. The CDR3 region is CASSPLRENYGYTF. The CDR3 nucleotides are TGTGCCAGCTCACCACTCCGGGAGAACTATGGCTACACCTTC.

This clone was seen a few times. V usage is TRBV7-2 and J usage is TRBJ2-7; 7 nucleotides align to TRBD2. V gave up 0 bases and J gave up 1 base; unmatched junction bases: 3. The V gene's germline CDR1 is SGHTA and CDR2 FQGNSA. This CDR3 region has 15 residues. Written as DNA, the CDR3 is TGTGCCAGCAGCTTAGCAAGCGGGACGTCCTACGAGCAGTACTTC. It translates to CASSLASGTSYEQYF. Full variable domain (outside the CDR3, taken from reference TRBV7-2 and TRBJ2-7): GAGVSQSPSNKVTEKGKDVELRCDPISGHTALYWYRQSLGQGLEFLIYFQGNSAPDKSGLPSDRFSAERTGGSVSTLTIQRTQQEDSAVYLCASSLASGTSYEQYFGPGTRLTVT.

In nucleotides, the CDR3 is TGTGCCAGTAGTACTCGGGAGTTGAACACTGAAGCTTTCTTT. Amino acid sequence: CASSTRELNTEAFF. V gene TRBV19 combines with J gene TRBJ1-1; D is ambiguous. Trimming left V 4 bases short and J 0 bases short, with 9 bases between. CDR1 is LNHDA, CDR2 SQIVND, per germline (reference sequence). The CDR3 loop spans 14 amino acids.

This clone has only a few counts. The chain uses TRBV27 and TRBJ2-5; no clear D gene. The germline V and J ends were trimmed by 8 bases and 0 bases, with 13 bases remaining between them. The CDR3 runs to 14 residues. Per germline, CDR1 MNHEY and CDR2 SMNVEV (reference sequence). The CDR3 DNA sequence: TGTGCCAGCGCTACTACCGGAAACCAAGAGACCCAGTACTTC. It is translated as CASATTGNQETQYF.

The chain combines TRBV28 with TRBJ1-1, with a weak D call TRBD1 (6 bases). Germline V gene lookup returns CDR1 MDHEN and CDR2 SYDVKM. CDR3 length equals 14 residues. Trimming shortened V by 7 bases and J by 4 bases, and 16 bases separated the two germline ends. DNA for the CDR3: TGTGCCAGCATTGTTAGGGGGGGCAGCACTGAAGCTTTCTTT. This gives the protein CASIVRGGSTEAFF.

V and J are TRBV30 and TRBJ2-7, with D possibly TRBD1 on 6 matching bases. Germline CDR1 GTSNPN, CDR2 SVGIG (reference sequence). V was cut by 5 bases and J by 2 bases, with 10 bases left in between. This CDR3 is 12 amino acids long. CDR3 nucleotide sequence: TGTGCCTGGGCCCGGACAGCCTACGAGCAGTACTTC. Translation: CAWARTAYEQYF. The full variable domain, its missing parts supplied by reference TRBV30 and TRBJ2-7, is SQTIHQWPATLVQPVGSPLSLECTVEGTSNPNLYWYRQAAGRGLQLLFYSVGIGQISSEVPQNLSASRPQDRQFILSSKKLLLSDSGFYLCAWARTAYEQYFGPGTRLTVT.

V and J are TRBV18 and TRBJ1-3; possible D gene TRBD1, 5 bases. The germline CDR1 and CDR2 sequences are KGHSH and LQKENI. Trimming left V 6 bases short and J 0 bases short, with 12 bases between. This CDR3 has 15 amino acids. CDR3 sequence (DNA): TGTGCCAGCTCTCTGACAGTGCTCTCTGGAAACACCATATATTTT. Amino acids: CASSLTVLSGNTIYF.

This clone was recorded only once. The chain combines TRBV9 with TRBJ2-3; D unresolved. The CDR3 totals 15 residues. Germline values: CDR1 SGDLS, CDR2 YYNGEE. V shed 4 bases and J shed 2 bases, with 14 bases lying between them. The DNA for the CDR3 is TGTGCCAGCAGCTTTACAGTGGCCCCCACAGATACGCAGTATTTT. The encoded protein is CASSFTVAPTDTQYF.

This rearrangement joins TRBV6-6 to TRBJ2-1; D might be TRBD2 (5 bases). The length of the CDR3 is 12 residues. Trimming cost V 2 bases and J 13 bases, with 12 bases left between them. Germline assignment: CDR1 MNHNY and CDR2 SVGAGI (reference sequence). In DNA form, the CDR3 reads TGTGCCAGCAGTTACGGCAGTGGACTCCAGTTCTTC. It is translated as CASSYGSGLQFF.

The V gene is TRBV7-3, the J gene TRBJ2-7; 8 nucleotides agree with TRBD1. The CDR3 has 15 amino acids. With V trimmed by 9 bases and J by 2 bases, 12 bases remained unmatched. The V gene's germline CDR1 is SGHTA and CDR2 FQGTGA. The CDR3 DNA follows: TGTGCCAGTAGCCTTTATCCAGGGGGCACCTACGAGCAGTACTTC. Translating gives CASSLYPGGTYEQYF.

Notes on this clone: At one end the junction does not follow the germline gene, possibly because of a read error. The chain has TRBV7-9 and TRBJ2-3; 7 bases map to TRBD2. The CDR3 sequence is 19 residues long. CDR1 is SEHNR, CDR2 FQNEAQ, per germline (reference sequence). The CDR3: CSSSSTIPGTKGSTDTQYF. In DNA, the CDR3 is TGTTCCAGCAGTTCTACAATCCCCGGGACTAAGGGTAGCACAGATACGCAGTATTTT. The full variable domain, in which reference TRBV7-9 and TRBJ2-3 provide the parts outside the CDR3, is DTGVSQNPRHKITKRGQNVTFRCDPISEHNRLYWYRQTLGQGPEFLTYFQNEAQLEKSRLLSDRFSAERPKGSFSTLEIQRTEQGDSAMYLCSSSSTIPGTKGSTDTQYFGPGTRLTVL.

Only one count was recorded for this clone. The sample contains more than one DNA sequence encoding this CDR3. The genes are TRBV27 and TRBJ1-5; D might be TRBD1 (5 bases). Germline lookup yields CDR1 MNHEY and CDR2 SMNVEV (reference sequence). Between the trimmed V and J ends, which lost 8 bases and 4 bases, there was a span of 9 bases. This CDR3 comprises 12 residues. CDR3 amino acids: CASRQGNQPQHF. The CDR3 DNA reads as TGTGCCAGCCGGCAGGGAAATCAGCCCCAGCATTTT.

The chain has TRBV7-8 and TRBJ2-7, with D possibly matching TRBD2 (6 bases). This CDR3 comprises 14 residues. The V gene's germline CDR1 is SGHVS and CDR2 FQNEAQ. The germline V and J ends were trimmed by 8 bases and 2 bases, with 16 bases remaining between them. The CDR3 DNA reads as TGTGCCAGCGCAACACCCAGCGGGCCCTACGAGCAGTACTTC. It encodes CASATPSGPYEQYF.

CDR3 nucleotide sequence: TGCAGCGTCAATGGACAGGGAGCTACTAGCGGGACCCCTCTATGGGATGAGCAGTTCTTC. This gives the protein CSVNGQGATSGTPLWDEQFF. This sequence joins TRBV29-1 and TRBJ2-1, with TRBD2 identical over 10 bases. There are 20 residues in the CDR3. The germline V gene encodes CDR1 SQVTM and CDR2 ANQGSEA. J was trimmed by 8 bases and V by 6 bases; bases with no gene match: 28.

The V and J genes are TRBV7-2 and TRBJ2-1, with TRBD2 as a possible D gene (8 bases). V shed 10 bases and J shed 5 bases, with 18 bases lying between them. The length of the CDR3 is 14 residues. Germline values: CDR1 SGHTA, CDR2 FQGNSA. The CDR3 reads CANGRGQGDNEQFF. CDR3 in DNA: TGTGCCAACGGGAGGGGGCAGGGTGACAATGAGCAGTTCTTC.

V gene TRBV7-8 combines with J gene TRBJ2-2; D remains unclear. CDR1 is SGHVS, CDR2 FQNEAQ, per germline. The CDR3 consists of 15 residues. V gave up 0 bases and J gave up 3 bases, with 8 bases separating them. CDR3 protein: CASSLARSYTGELFF. CDR3 nucleotides: TGTGCCAGCAGCTTAGCGCGAAGTTACACCGGGGAGCTGTTTTTT.

The gene calls are TRBV19 and TRBJ1-5, with D uncertain. Trimming cost V 0 bases and J 0 bases, with 12 bases left between them. The CDR3 spans 17 residues. Germline V gives CDR1 LNHDA, CDR2 SQIVND (reference sequence). CDR3 sequence: CASSIDRGVYSNQPQHF. The DNA for the CDR3 is TGTGCCAGTAGTATAGATCGCGGGGTGTATAGCAATCAGCCCCAGCATTTT.

The chain uses TRBV5-1 and TRBJ2-7; 7 bases map to TRBD1. This CDR3 contains 14 residues. Trimming removed 7 bases from V and 2 bases from J; junction bases left unmatched: 9. Looked up from germline, CDR1 is SGHRS and CDR2 is YFSETQ. The CDR3 loop is CASGKGTETYEQYF. The CDR3 DNA sequence: TGCGCCAGCGGGAAGGGGACAGAGACCTACGAGCAGTACTTC.

This chain links TRBV9 with TRBJ2-5; tentative D call: TRBD2 (6 bases). Germline CDR1 SGDLS, CDR2 YYNGEE. The CDR3 is made up of 13 amino acids. Deletions cut 0 bases from V and 6 bases from J, with 9 bases between. CDR3: CASSVGGEQTQYF. Written as DNA, the CDR3 is TGTGCCAGCAGCGTAGGGGGGGAGCAGACCCAGTACTTC. Supplemented by reference TRBV9 and TRBJ2-5, the full variable domain reads DSGVTQTPKHLITATGQRVTLRCSPRSGDLSVYWYQQSLDQGLQFLIQYYNGEERAKGNILERFSAQQFPDLHSELNLSSLELGDSALYFCASSVGGEQTQYFGPGTRLLVL.

V gene TRBV5-4 combines with J gene TRBJ1-5; D gene unclear. Trimming cost V 2 bases and J 0 bases, with 12 bases left between them. This CDR3 has 16 amino acids. Germline CDR1 is SGHNT and CDR2 is YYREEE (reference sequence). This chain's CDR3 is CASSFRGEYSNQPQHF. The CDR3 DNA reads TGTGCCAGCAGCTTCCGGGGTGAGTATAGCAATCAGCCCCAGCATTTT.